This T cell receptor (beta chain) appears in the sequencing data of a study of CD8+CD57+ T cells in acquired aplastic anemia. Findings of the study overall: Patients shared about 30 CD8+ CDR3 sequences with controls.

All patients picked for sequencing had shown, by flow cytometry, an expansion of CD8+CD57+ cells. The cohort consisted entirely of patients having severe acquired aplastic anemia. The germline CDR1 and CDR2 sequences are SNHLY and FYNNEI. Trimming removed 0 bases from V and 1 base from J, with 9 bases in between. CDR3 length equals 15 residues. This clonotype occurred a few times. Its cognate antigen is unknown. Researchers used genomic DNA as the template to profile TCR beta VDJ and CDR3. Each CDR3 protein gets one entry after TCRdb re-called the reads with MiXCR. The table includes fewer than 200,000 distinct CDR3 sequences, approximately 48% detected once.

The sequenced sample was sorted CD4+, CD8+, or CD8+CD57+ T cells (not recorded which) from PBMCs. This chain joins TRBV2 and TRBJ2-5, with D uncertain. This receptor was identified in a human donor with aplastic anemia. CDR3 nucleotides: TGTGCCAGCAGTGAAGCGGCGTACCTCCAAGAGACCCAGTACTTC. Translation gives CASSEAAYLQETQYF.